The present entry profiles one T cell receptor (beta chain) with its context. Its antigen is not known. PCR was run on genomic DNA. A primer set of 30 forward and 13 reverse primers amplified the CDR3. MiXCR, applied by TCRdb to the multiplex PCR reads, yields one record per CDR3 protein. The table lists approximately 260,000 distinct CDR3 sequences, approximately 45% of them singletons. The sample comes from a study of type 1 and type 2 diabetes patients. Study context: Donors were type 1 diabetes, type 2 diabetes, or nondiabetic controls.

General observations from the study: Type 2 diabetes and control V and J usage correlated highly, 0.75 to 0.98.

The CDR3 spans 17 residues. V dropped 0 bases and J dropped 3; count of bases not matched to a gene: 7. Germline V gene data show CDR1 as SNHLY and CDR2 as FYNNEI. The chain links TRBV2 to TRBJ2-5, with 10 bases matching TRBD1. This clonotype originated in a man in his late teens or twenties with type 2 diabetes. The specimen was peripheral blood mononuclear cells (PBMCs). CDR3 nucleotide sequence: TGTGCCAGCAGTGAAGCGCTTCGGGACAGGGGTGAAGAGACCCAGTACTTC. It codes for CASSEALRDRGEETQYF.